This T cell receptor beta chain was captured by sequencing in a study of response to subunit inactivated influenza vaccine. The study's findings and limits: Few additional T cells are recruited per seasonal influenza vaccination, authors suggested.

The CDR3 has 14 residues. Germline assignment: CDR1 LNHDA and CDR2 SQIVND (reference sequence). The V and J ends lost 3 bases and 3 bases respectively, with 12 bases between them. TCRdb reprocessed the RT-PCR reads with MiXCR, giving one entry per CDR3 protein. The sample consists of around 520,000 distinct CDR3 sequences, over 9.5% of them appearing once. On this clonotype itself: Its antigen remains unidentified.

The source of this sequence is a man aged 45 to 65 who received an inactivated influenza vaccine. V and J are TRBV19 and TRBJ2-7; D perhaps matches TRBD1 (5 bases). The starting material was PBMCs from blood, obtained on the day of vaccination. The CDR3 DNA is TGTGCCAGTAGTATTTTGGGCAGGGACTACGAGCAGTACTTC. This encodes CASSILGRDYEQYF.